A single sample is the source of the 28 T cell receptor beta chains below, sequenced in a study of T cells in tuberculosis. Here immunoSEQ multiplex PCR was the method, and the copy in TCRdb shows in-frame clones only, minus some. The repertoire includes more than 30,000 clones, approximately 94% of them detected once, and around 10% sits in the top ten. Specimen: PBMCs. These receptors originate from a donor aged 10-29 years with latent tuberculosis or without tuberculosis infection. Some clones in this sample may be carry-over from other donors' samples.

This chain connects TRBV27 to TRBJ1-2, with 10 bases fitting TRBD1. Germline values: CDR1 MNHEY, CDR2 SMNVEV (reference sequence). V dropped 7 bases and J dropped 8; count of bases not matched to a gene: 16. This CDR3 is built from 16 residues. CDR3 loop: CASTRFGGQGLLGYTF. The CDR3 DNA follows: TGTGCCAGCACTAGATTTGGGGGACAGGGGTTACTGGGCTACACCTTC.

The chain employs TRBV28 and TRBJ2-2; D is undetermined. The V gene's germline CDR1 is MDHEN and CDR2 SYDVKM. There are 12 residues in the CDR3. V shed 8 bases and J shed 6 bases, with 10 bases lying between them. CDR3 nucleotides: TGTGCCAGCGCAGAGGTACCCGGGGAGCTGTTTTTT. It is translated as CASAEVPGELFF.

The V call is TRBV28, the J call TRBJ1-2; 10 nucleotides line up with TRBD1. Germline CDR1 is MDHEN and CDR2 is SYDVKM. The trim removed 4 bases at V and 5 bases at J, leaving 4 bases unmatched. The CDR3 contains 14 residues. This CDR3 is CASSWGQGFYGYTF. DNA of the CDR3: TGTGCCAGCAGTTGGGGACAGGGGTTTTATGGCTACACCTTC.

This clone has just one count. This sequence joins TRBV5-4 and TRBJ1-1; TRBD1 aligns across 9 bases. The CDR3 has 14 residues. The V segment lost 3 bases and the J segment 3 bases; nucleotides outside the gene matches: 3. Germline loops: CDR1 SGHNT, CDR2 YYREEE (reference sequence). CDR3 in amino acids: CASSYTGGYTEAFF. For the CDR3, the DNA is TGTGCCAGCAGCTATACAGGGGGCTACACTGAAGCTTTCTTT. Together with reference TRBV5-4 and TRBJ1-1, the CDR3 gives the full variable domain: ETGVTQSPTHLIKTRGQQVTLRCSSQSGHNTVSWYQQALGQGPQFIFQYYREEENGRGNFPPRFSGLQFPNYSSELNVNALELDDSALYLCASSYTGGYTEAFFGQGTRLTVV.

The rearrangement uses TRBV11-2 and TRBJ2-1; possible D gene TRBD2, 7 bases. Germline lookup yields CDR1 SGHAT and CDR2 FQNNGV. V was cut by 0 bases and J by 10 bases, with 13 bases left in between. The CDR3 has 14 residues. CDR3 protein: CASSLESQGGEQFF. In nucleotides, the CDR3 is TGTGCCAGCAGCTTAGAATCACAGGGAGGGGAGCAGTTCTTC.

The chain recombines TRBV30 with TRBJ1-3; possible D gene TRBD1, 6 bases. This CDR3 contains 14 residues. CDR1 and CDR2 (germline): GTSNPN, SVGIG (reference sequence). Trimming left V 5 bases short and J 0 bases short, with 11 bases between. The CDR3 loop reads CAWATGSSGNTIYF. The DNA for the CDR3 is TGTGCCTGGGCAACAGGGAGCTCTGGAAACACCATATATTTT. The full variable domain, its missing parts supplied by reference TRBV30 and TRBJ1-3, is SQTIHQWPATLVQPVGSPLSLECTVEGTSNPNLYWYRQAAGRGLQLLFYSVGIGQISSEVPQNLSASRPQDRQFILSSKKLLLSDSGFYLCAWATGSSGNTIYFGEGSWLTVV.

The chain combines TRBV4-3 with TRBJ2-1; possibly TRBD2 for D (5 bases). The CDR3 covers 16 residues. V was clipped by 1 base and J by 6 bases, with 16 bases between them. Germline CDR1 and CDR2: LGHNA and YSLEER. The CDR3 loop is CASSQAYPSGSNEQFF. The CDR3, as DNA: TGCGCCAGCAGCCAAGCTTACCCCTCGGGGAGCAATGAGCAGTTCTTC.

The gene calls are TRBV10-3 and TRBJ2-1; TRBD1 matches 9 bases. The CDR3 has 15 amino acids. Trimming took 6 bases from V and 3 from J; bases not matched to a gene: 6. CDR1 and CDR2 from the germline V gene are ENHRY and SYGVKD. Written as DNA, the CDR3 is TGTGCCATCAGGGTGGACAGGGGAAACTACAATGAGCAGTTCTTC. This gives the protein CAIRVDRGNYNEQFF.

As for this clone: The sample carries other DNA sequences with the same CDR3. The rearrangement uses TRBV28 and TRBJ1-1; D ambiguous. This CDR3 spans 12 amino acids. Germline V CDR1 and CDR2: MDHEN, SYDVKM. The ends were cut back, 5 bases at V and 2 bases at J, with 6 bases in the middle. Here the CDR3 DNA reads TGTGCCAGCAGTCCTTCTAACACTGAAGCTTTCTTT. It specifies CASSPSNTEAFF. The full variable domain, completed using reference TRBV28 and TRBJ1-1, is DVKVTQSSRYLVKRTGEKVFLECVQDMDHENMFWYRQDPGLGLRLIYFSYDVKMKEKGDIPEGYSVSREKKERFSLILESASTNQTSMYLCASSPSNTEAFFGQGTRLTVV.

The chain employs TRBV9 and TRBJ2-7; 10 nucleotides match TRBD2. The J segment lost 0 bases and the V segment lost 4 bases, leaving 4 bases of the junction unmatched. The CDR3 extends over 15 amino acids. In germline, CDR1 is SGDLS, CDR2 YYNGEE. For the CDR3, the DNA is TGTGCCAGCAGCCCGGGACTAGCGTCCTCCTACGAGCAGTACTTC. Protein product: CASSPGLASSYEQYF.

The chain is built from TRBV7-2 and TRBJ1-6; TRBD1 is a possible D gene (5 bases). Per germline, CDR1 SGHTA and CDR2 FQGNSA. With 1 base removed from V and 12 bases from J, the gap between germline ends came to 7 bases. The CDR3 length is 12 residues. DNA for the CDR3: TGTGCCAGCAGCTTAGGGGGGGTACCCCTCCACTTT. Its protein product is CASSLGGVPLHF.

The rearrangement links TRBV27 to TRBJ2-3; 8 bases agree with TRBD2. This CDR3 has 15 residues. Unmatched junction bases numbered 2, after V lost 3 bases and J lost 0 bases. Germline V gives CDR1 MNHEY, CDR2 SMNVEV (reference sequence). CDR3 bases: TGTGCCAGCAGTTTTACGGGGGGGAGCACAGATACGCAGTATTTT. It translates to CASSFTGGSTDTQYF.

The rearrangement links TRBV10-2 to TRBJ2-1, with D perhaps TRBD1 (6 bases). V was trimmed by 3 bases and J by 2 bases, leaving 14 bases between them. CDR1 and CDR2 from the germline V gene are WSHSY and SAAADI. The CDR3 is made up of 16 amino acids. CDR3 loop: CASSERGGHTYNEQFF. In nucleotides, the CDR3 is TGCGCCAGCAGTGAACGAGGGGGACATACCTACAATGAGCAGTTCTTC.

This chain links TRBV5-1 with TRBJ2-1; tentatively, D is TRBD2 (6 bases). The CDR3 sequence is 14 residues long. V lost 2 bases, J lost 7 bases, and 13 bases lay in between. Germline loops: CDR1 SGHRS, CDR2 YFSETQ. CDR3 nucleotide sequence: TGCGCCAGCAGCTTCACAAGGACTACGAATGAGCAGTTCTTC. Protein sequence: CASSFTRTTNEQFF.

V and J are TRBV10-3 and TRBJ1-5; TRBD1 matches 7 bases. Germline CDR1 is ENHRY and CDR2 is SYGVKD. The CDR3 runs 18 residues. V gave up 3 bases and J gave up 0 bases; unmatched junction bases: 11. CDR3 region: CAISDWDSRLYSNQPQHF. CDR3 coding DNA: TGTGCCATCAGTGACTGGGACAGCCGACTTTATAGCAATCAGCCCCAGCATTTT.

The chain is built from TRBV5-8 and TRBJ2-1; the match to TRBD1 covers 9 bases. The germline gives CDR1 SGHTS, CDR2 YDEGEE. The V and J ends lost 4 bases and 8 bases, in that order; junction bases with no gene match: 10. The CDR3 runs 15 residues. The CDR3 is CASSEGTGPGDEQFF. The CDR3 DNA follows: TGTGCCAGCAGCGAGGGGACAGGGCCTGGGGATGAGCAGTTCTTC.

The CDR3 protein is CASSSDGRNYEQYF. CDR3 bases: TGTGCCAGCAGCTCGGACGGGAGAAACTACGAGCAGTACTTC. The chain joins TRBV6-5 to TRBJ2-7; weak D call: TRBD2 (6 bases). CDR1 is MNHEY and CDR2 is SVGAGI in the germline V gene. Deletions cut 6 bases from V and 3 bases from J, with 15 bases between. The CDR3 covers 14 residues.

This chain joins TRBV5-4 and TRBJ2-1, with TRBD2 matching 10 bases. V lost 2 bases, J lost 4 bases, and 3 bases stayed unmatched. Per germline, CDR1 SGHNT and CDR2 YYREEE (reference sequence). The CDR3 contains 15 residues. The CDR3 DNA follows: TGTGCCAGCAGCTTCCAGCGGGGGGGATACAATGAGCAGTTCTTC. The encoded protein is CASSFQRGGYNEQFF.

The V and J genes are TRBV19 and TRBJ1-1; D unclear. V was shortened by 3 bases and J by 4 bases, with 12 bases between the two germline ends. Germline CDR1 and CDR2: LNHDA and SQIVND (reference sequence). CDR3 length equals 14 residues. The CDR3 spells CASSMGPRGTEAFF. Written as DNA, the CDR3 is TGTGCCAGTAGTATGGGCCCGCGGGGCACTGAAGCTTTCTTT.

The chain links TRBV5-6 to TRBJ2-1, with TRBD2 matching 9 bases. V shed 4 bases and J 5 bases; nucleotides not matched to a gene: 13. The length of the CDR3 is 17 residues. CDR1 and CDR2 (germline): SGHDT, YYEEEE. CDR3 coding DNA: TGTGCCAGCAGCCCGATGGGGCGGGGGGGCCGAGACAATGAGCAGTTCTTC. Its translation is CASSPMGRGGRDNEQFF.

V and J are TRBV30 and TRBJ1-1; unclear D gene. Trimming left V 0 bases short and J 5 bases short, with 10 bases between. The V gene's germline CDR1 is GTSNPN and CDR2 SVGIG (reference sequence). This CDR3 spans 13 amino acids. For the CDR3, the DNA is TGTGCCTGGAGTGTACTCCCATCTACTGAAGCTTTCTTT. It encodes CAWSVLPSTEAFF.

The chain recombines TRBV5-6 with TRBJ2-3, with 7 bases matching TRBD2. Germline CDR1 reads SGHDT; CDR2 reads YYEEEE. This CDR3 comprises 16 residues. J lost 0 bases, V lost 4 bases, and 8 bases had no gene match. The CDR3 coding sequence is TGTGCCAGCAGCGCGAGACTAGCTCTAAGCACAGATACGCAGTATTTT. Its protein product is CASSARLALSTDTQYF.

The CDR3 is CATSMGGDNYGYTF. The CDR3 DNA reads TGTGCCACCAGTATGGGTGGAGATAACTATGGCTACACCTTC. The V and J genes are TRBV15 and TRBJ1-2; D is ambiguous. CDR1 LNHNV and CDR2 YYDKDF come from the germline V gene (reference sequence). The germline V and J ends were trimmed by 6 bases and 1 base, with 12 bases remaining between them. The CDR3 sequence is 14 residues long.

This rearrangement joins TRBV29-1 to TRBJ1-1; D is uncertain. The CDR3 length is 14 residues. V lost 6 bases, J lost 0 bases, and 14 bases lay in between. Looked up from germline, CDR1 is SQVTM and CDR2 is ANQGSEA. CDR3: CSVIITVMNTEAFF. CDR3 in DNA: TGCAGCGTCATTATCACAGTTATGAACACTGAAGCTTTCTTT.

V usage is TRBV4-3 and J usage is TRBJ1-1; the D gene is possibly TRBD1 (5 bases). Germline lookup yields CDR1 LGHNA and CDR2 YSLEER. Trimming stripped 1 base from V and 1 base from J, with 7 bases between. The CDR3 sequence is 14 residues long. CDR3 in DNA: TGCGCCAGCAGCCAAGGGACACAGAACACTGAAGCTTTCTTT. This codes for CASSQGTQNTEAFF.

This chain's CDR3 is CASSEGLSSDRVADTQYF. CDR3 coding DNA: TGCGCCAGCAGTGAGGGTTTGAGTTCGGACAGGGTCGCAGATACGCAGTATTTT. The rearrangement joins TRBV10-1 to TRBJ2-3; 8 bases map to TRBD1. V shed 2 bases and J 4 bases; nucleotides not matched to a gene: 14. This CDR3 has 18 amino acids. CDR1 is WNHNN, CDR2 SYGVQD, per germline (reference sequence).

This chain connects TRBV4-1 to TRBJ1-2; D might be TRBD1 (6 bases). V was trimmed by 2 bases and J by 5 bases, leaving 12 bases between them. Germline values: CDR1 MGHRA, CDR2 YSYEKL. The CDR3 length is 14 residues. The CDR3 DNA reads TGCGCCAGCAGCCAATTCGGGGGGCCGTATGGCTACACCTTC. This translates into CASSQFGGPYGYTF.

The rearrangement uses TRBV6-6 and TRBJ1-1; TRBD1 is a possible D gene (6 bases). The CDR3 consists of 16 residues. Deletions cut 6 bases from V and 4 bases from J, with 21 bases between. Germline V gives CDR1 MNHNY, CDR2 SVGAGI (reference sequence). CDR3 in amino acids: CASSPQAGALGTEAFF. In nucleotides, the CDR3 is TGTGCCAGCAGCCCCCAGGCGGGGGCGTTAGGCACTGAAGCTTTCTTT.